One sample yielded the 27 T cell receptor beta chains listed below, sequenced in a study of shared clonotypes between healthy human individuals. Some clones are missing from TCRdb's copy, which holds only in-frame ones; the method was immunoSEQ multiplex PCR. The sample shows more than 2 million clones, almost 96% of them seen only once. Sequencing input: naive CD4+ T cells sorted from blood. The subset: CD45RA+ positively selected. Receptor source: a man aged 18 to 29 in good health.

Here the CDR3 reads CASSLGGLAGQNEQFF. DNA of the CDR3: TGTGCCAGCAGCCTAGGGGGACTAGCGGGTCAGAATGAGCAGTTCTTC. The J gene is TRBJ2-1, the V gene TRBV7-8, with TRBD2 identical over 12 bases. There are 16 residues in the CDR3. CDR1 is SGHVS and CDR2 is FQNEAQ in the germline V gene. V lost 5 bases to trimming and J lost 7 bases; unmatched junction nucleotides: 9.

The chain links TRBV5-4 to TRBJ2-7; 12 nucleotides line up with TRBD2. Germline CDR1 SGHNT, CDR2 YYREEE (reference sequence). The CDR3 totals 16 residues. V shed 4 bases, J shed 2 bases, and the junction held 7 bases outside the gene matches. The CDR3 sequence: CASSPGLAGTPYEQYF. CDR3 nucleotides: TGTGCCAGCAGCCCCGGACTAGCGGGGACTCCCTACGAGCAGTACTTC.

The CDR3 nucleotides are TGTGCCAGCAGCTTAGACCCAGGGGCGAACACCGGGGAGCTGTTTTTT. Translated, it gives CASSLDPGANTGELFF. The V and J genes are TRBV11-3 and TRBJ2-2; TRBD1 is a possible D gene (6 bases). The CDR3 extends over 16 amino acids. V lost 0 bases and J lost 0, with 8 bases in between. Germline V CDR1 and CDR2: SGHNT, YENEEA. The complete variable domain, with remaining parts taken from reference TRBV11-3 and TRBJ2-2, reads EAGVVQSPRYKIIEKKQPVAFWCNPISGHNTLYWYLQNLGQGPELLIRYENEEAVDDSQLPKDRFSAERLKGVDSTLKIQPAELGDSAVYLCASSLDPGANTGELFFGEGSRLTVL.

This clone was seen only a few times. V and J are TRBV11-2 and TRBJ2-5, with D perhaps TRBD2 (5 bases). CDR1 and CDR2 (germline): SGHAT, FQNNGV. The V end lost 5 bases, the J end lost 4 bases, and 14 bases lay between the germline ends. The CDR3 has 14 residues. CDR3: CASSPSISLETQYF. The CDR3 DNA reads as TGTGCCAGCAGCCCTAGCATTAGCCTAGAGACCCAGTACTTC.

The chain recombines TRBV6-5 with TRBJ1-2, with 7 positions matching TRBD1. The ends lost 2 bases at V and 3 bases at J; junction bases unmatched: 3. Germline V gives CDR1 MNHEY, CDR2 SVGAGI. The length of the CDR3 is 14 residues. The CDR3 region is CASSYRQGDYGYTF. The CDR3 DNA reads TGTGCCAGCAGTTACCGACAGGGAGACTATGGCTACACCTTC.

CDR3 amino acids: CAISGDWGRDGYTF. The DNA of the CDR3 is TGTGCCATCAGTGGGGATTGGGGGAGGGACGGCTACACCTTC. The chain links TRBV10-3 to TRBJ1-2; D might be TRBD1 (5 bases). Germline values: CDR1 ENHRY, CDR2 SYGVKD. V lost 4 bases and J 8 bases, leaving 17 bases between the germline ends. The CDR3 spans 14 residues.

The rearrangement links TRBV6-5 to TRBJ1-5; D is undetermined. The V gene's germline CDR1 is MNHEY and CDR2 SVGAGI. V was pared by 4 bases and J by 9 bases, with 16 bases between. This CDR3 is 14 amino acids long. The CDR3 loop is CASSSPCPTPPQHF. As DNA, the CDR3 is TGTGCCAGCAGTTCTCCTTGTCCGACTCCGCCCCAGCATTTT.

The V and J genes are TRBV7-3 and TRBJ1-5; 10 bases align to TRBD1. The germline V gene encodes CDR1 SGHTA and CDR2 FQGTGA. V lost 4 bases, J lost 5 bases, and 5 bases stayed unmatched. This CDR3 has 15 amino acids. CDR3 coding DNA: TGTGCCAGCAGCTCGATGACAGGGGGCTATCAGCCCCAGCATTTT. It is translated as CASSSMTGGYQPQHF. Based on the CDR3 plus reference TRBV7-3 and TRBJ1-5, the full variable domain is GAGVSQTPSNKVTEKGKYVELRCDPISGHTALYWYRQSLGQGPEFLIYFQGTGAADDSGLPNDRFFAVRPEGSVSTLKIQRTERGDSAVYLCASSSMTGGYQPQHFGDGTRLSIL.

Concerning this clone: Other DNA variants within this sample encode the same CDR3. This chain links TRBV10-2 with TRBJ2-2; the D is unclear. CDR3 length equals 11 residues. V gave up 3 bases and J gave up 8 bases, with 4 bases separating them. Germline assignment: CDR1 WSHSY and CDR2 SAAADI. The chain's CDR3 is CASSEGGELFF. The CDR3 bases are TGCGCCAGCAGTGAAGGTGGGGAGCTGTTTTTT.

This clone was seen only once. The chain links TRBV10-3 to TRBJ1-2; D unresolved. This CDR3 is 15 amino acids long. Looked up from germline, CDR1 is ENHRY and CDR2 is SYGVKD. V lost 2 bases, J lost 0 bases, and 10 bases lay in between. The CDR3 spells CAISEGIGANYGYTF. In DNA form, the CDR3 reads TGTGCCATCAGTGAGGGTATCGGAGCTAACTATGGCTACACCTTC.

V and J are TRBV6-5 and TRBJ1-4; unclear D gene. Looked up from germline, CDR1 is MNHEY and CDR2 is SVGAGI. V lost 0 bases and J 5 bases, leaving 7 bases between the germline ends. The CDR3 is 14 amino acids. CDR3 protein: CASSYSRFNEKLFF. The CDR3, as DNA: TGTGCCAGCAGTTACTCGCGGTTCAATGAAAAACTGTTTTTT.

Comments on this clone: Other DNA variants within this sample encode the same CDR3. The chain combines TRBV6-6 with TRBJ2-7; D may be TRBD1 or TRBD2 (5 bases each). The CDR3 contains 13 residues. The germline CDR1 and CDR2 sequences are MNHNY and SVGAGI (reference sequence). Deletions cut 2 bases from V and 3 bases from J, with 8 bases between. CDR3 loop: CASSYRDGYEQYF. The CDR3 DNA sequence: TGTGCCAGCAGTTACAGGGACGGCTACGAGCAGTACTTC.

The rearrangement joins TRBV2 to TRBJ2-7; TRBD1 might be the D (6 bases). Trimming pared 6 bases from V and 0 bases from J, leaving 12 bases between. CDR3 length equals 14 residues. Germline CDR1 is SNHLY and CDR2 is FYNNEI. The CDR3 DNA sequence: TGTGCCAGCAGAACGCAGGGGAGCTCCTACGAGCAGTACTTC. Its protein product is CASRTQGSSYEQYF.

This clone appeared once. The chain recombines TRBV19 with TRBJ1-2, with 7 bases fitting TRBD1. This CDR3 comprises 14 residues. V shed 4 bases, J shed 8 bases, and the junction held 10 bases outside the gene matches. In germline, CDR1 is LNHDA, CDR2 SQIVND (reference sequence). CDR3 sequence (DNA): TGTGCCAGTAGTAACCCACCCGGGACAGAGGGCTACACCTTC. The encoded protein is CASSNPPGTEGYTF.

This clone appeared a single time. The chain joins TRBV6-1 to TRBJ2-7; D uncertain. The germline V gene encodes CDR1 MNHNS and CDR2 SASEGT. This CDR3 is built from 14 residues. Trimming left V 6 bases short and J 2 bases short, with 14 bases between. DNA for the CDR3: TGTGCCAGCAGGCCAGAAGTCTTTACCTACGAGCAGTACTTC. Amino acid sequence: CASRPEVFTYEQYF.

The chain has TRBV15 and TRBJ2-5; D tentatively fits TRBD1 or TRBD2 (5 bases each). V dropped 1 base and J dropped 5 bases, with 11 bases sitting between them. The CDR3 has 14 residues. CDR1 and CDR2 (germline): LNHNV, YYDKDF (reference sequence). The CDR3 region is CATSRGGDAETQYF. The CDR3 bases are TGTGCCACCAGCAGAGGAGGGGATGCGGAGACCCAGTACTTC.

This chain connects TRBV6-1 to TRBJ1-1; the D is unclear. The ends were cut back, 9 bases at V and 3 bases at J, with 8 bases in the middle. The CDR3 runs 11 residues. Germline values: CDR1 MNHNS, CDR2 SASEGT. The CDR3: CASGRDTEAFF. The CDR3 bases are TGTGCCAGTGGGAGGGACACTGAAGCTTTCTTT.

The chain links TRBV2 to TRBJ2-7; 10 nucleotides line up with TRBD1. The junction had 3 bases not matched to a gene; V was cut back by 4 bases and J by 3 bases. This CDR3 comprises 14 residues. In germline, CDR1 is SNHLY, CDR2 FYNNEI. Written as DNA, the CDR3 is TGTGCCAGCAGTGGGGACAGGGGCTACTACGAGCAGTACTTC. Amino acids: CASSGDRGYYEQYF.

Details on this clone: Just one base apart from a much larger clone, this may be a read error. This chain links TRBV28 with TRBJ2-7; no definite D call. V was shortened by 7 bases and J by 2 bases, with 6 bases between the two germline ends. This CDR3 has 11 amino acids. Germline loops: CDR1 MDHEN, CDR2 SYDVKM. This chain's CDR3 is CASTSAYEQYF. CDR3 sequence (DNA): TGTGCCAGCACCTCGGCCTACGAGCAGTACTTC.

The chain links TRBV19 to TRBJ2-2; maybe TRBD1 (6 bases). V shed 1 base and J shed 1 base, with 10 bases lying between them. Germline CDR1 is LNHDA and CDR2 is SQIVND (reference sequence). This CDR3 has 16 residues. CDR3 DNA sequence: TGTGCCAGTAGTATAGTTAGACAGGTGAACACCGGGGAGCTGTTTTTT. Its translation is CASSIVRQVNTGELFF.

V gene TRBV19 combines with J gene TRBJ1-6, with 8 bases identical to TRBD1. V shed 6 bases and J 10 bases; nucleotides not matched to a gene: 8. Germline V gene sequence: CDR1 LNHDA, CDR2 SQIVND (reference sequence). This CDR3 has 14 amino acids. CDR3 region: CASSGQGRGSPLHF. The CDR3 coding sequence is TGTGCCAGTAGCGGACAGGGACGGGGCTCACCCCTCCACTTT.

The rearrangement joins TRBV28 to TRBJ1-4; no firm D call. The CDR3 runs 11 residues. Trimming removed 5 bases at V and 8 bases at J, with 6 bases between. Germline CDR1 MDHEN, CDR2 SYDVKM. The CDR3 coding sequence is TGTGCCAGCAGTATGAACGAAAAACTGTTTTTT. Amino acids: CASSMNEKLFF.

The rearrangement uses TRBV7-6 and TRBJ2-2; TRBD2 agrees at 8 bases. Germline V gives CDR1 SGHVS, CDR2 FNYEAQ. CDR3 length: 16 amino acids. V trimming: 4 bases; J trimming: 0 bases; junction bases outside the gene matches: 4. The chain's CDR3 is CASSSRLASNTGELFF. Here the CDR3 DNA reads TGTGCCAGCAGCTCCCGACTAGCGTCGAACACCGGGGAGCTGTTTTTT.

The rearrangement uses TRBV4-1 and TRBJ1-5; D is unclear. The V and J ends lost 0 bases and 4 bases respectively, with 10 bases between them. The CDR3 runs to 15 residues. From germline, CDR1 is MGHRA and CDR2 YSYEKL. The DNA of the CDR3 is TGCGCCAGCAGCCAAGAGTTGCAGGTGAATCAGCCCCAGCATTTT. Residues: CASSQELQVNQPQHF.

The CDR3: CSVRSADNPYEQYF. The CDR3 DNA reads as TGCAGCGTAAGGTCAGCGGATAACCCCTACGAGCAGTACTTC. This chain uses TRBV29-1 with TRBJ2-7; D might be TRBD2 (5 bases). In germline, CDR1 is SQVTM, CDR2 ANQGSEA. Trimming took 6 bases from V and 2 from J, leaving 17 bases between them. This CDR3 spans 14 amino acids.

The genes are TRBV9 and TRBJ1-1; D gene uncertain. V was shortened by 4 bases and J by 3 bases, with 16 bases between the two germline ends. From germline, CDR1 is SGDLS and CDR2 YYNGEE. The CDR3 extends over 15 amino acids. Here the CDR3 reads CASSPQPEIYTEAFF. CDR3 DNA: TGTGCCAGCAGCCCGCAACCCGAAATTTACACTGAAGCTTTCTTT. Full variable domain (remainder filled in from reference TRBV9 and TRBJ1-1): DSGVTQTPKHLITATGQRVTLRCSPRSGDLSVYWYQQSLDQGLQFLIQYYNGEERAKGNILERFSAQQFPDLHSELNLSSLELGDSALYFCASSPQPEIYTEAFFGQGTRLTVV.

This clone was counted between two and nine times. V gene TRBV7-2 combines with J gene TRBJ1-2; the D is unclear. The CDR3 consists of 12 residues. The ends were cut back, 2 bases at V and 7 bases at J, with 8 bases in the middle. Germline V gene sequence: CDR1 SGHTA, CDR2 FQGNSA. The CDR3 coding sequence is TGTGCCAGCAGCTTACCGGGATTTGGCTACACCTTC. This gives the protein CASSLPGFGYTF.